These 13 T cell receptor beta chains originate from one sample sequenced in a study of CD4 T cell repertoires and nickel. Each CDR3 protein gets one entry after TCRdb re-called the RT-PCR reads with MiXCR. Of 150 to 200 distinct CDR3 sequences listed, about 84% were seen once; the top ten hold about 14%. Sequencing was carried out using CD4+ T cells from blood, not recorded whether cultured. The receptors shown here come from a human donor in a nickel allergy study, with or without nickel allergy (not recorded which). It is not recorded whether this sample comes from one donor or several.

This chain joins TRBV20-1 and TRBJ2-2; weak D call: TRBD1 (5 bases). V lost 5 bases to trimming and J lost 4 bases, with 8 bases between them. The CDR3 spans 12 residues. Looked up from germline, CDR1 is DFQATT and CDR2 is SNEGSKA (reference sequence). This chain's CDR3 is CSASDSTGELFF. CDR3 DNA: TGCAGTGCTTCTGACAGCACCGGGGAGCTGTTTTTT.

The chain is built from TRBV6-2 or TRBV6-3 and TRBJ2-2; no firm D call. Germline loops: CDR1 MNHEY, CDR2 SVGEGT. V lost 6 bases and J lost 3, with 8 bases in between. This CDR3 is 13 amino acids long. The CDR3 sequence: CASRIGHTGELFF. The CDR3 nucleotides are TGTGCCAGCAGGATAGGGCACACCGGGGAGCTGTTTTTT.

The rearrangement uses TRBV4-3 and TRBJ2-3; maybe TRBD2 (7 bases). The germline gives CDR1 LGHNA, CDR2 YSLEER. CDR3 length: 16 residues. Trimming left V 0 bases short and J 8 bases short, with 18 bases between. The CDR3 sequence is CASSQERSGGLGTQYF. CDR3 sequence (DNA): TGCGCCAGCAGCCAAGAGCGTTCGGGGGGCTTAGGTACGCAGTATTTT.

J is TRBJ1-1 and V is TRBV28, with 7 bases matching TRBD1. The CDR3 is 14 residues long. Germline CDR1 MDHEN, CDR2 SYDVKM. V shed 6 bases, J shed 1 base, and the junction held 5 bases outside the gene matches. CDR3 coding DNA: TGTGCCAGCAGGCCGGCAGGGGGGAACACTGAAGCTTTCTTT. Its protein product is CASRPAGGNTEAFF.

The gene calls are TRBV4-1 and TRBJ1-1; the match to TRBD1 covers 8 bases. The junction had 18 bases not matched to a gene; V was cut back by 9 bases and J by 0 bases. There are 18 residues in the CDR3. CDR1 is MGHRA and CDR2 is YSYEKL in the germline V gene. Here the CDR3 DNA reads TGCGCCAGTAACCGGGACGGGACAGGACTAATTATGAACACTGAAGCTTTCTTT. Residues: CASNRDGTGLIMNTEAFF.

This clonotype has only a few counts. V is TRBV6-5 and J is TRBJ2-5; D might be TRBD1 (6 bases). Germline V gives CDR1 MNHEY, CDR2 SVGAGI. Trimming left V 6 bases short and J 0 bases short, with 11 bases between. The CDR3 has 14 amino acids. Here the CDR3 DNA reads TGTGCCAGCAGCCTGGGGGCCTACCAAGAGACCCAGTACTTC. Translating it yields CASSLGAYQETQYF.

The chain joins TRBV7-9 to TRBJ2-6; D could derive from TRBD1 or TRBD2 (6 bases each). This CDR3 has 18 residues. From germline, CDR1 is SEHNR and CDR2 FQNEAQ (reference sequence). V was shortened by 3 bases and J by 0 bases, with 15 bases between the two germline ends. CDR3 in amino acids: CASSFPPGASSGANVLTF. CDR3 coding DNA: TGTGCCAGCAGCTTCCCACCGGGGGCCTCCTCTGGGGCCAACGTCCTGACTTTC.

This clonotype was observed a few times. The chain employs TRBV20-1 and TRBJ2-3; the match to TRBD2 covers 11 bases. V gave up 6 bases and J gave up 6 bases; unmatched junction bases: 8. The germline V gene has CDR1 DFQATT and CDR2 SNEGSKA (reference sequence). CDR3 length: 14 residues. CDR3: CSAQRLAGFDTQYF. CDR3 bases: TGCAGTGCCCAGAGACTAGCGGGATTTGATACGCAGTATTTT.

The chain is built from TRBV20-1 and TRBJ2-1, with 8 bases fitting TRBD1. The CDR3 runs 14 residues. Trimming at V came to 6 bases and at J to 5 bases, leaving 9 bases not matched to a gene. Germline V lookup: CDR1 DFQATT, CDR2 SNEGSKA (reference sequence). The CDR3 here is CSAPRQGNNNEQFF. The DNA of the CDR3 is TGCAGTGCCCCCCGACAGGGGAATAACAATGAGCAGTTCTTC.

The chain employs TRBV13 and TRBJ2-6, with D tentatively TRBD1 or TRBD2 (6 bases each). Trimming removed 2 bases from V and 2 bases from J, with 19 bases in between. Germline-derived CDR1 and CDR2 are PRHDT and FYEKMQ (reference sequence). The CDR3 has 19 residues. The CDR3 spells CASSLPRPRRGAGANVLTF. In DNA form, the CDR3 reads TGTGCCAGCAGCTTACCGAGACCCCGGAGGGGGGCTGGGGCCAACGTCCTGACTTTC. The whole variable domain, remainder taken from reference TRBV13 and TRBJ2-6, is AAGVIQSPRHLIKEKRETATLKCYPIPRHDTVYWYQQGPGQDPQFLISFYEKMQSDKGSIPDRFSAQQFSDYHSELNMSSLELGDSALYFCASSLPRPRRGAGANVLTFGAGSRLTVL.

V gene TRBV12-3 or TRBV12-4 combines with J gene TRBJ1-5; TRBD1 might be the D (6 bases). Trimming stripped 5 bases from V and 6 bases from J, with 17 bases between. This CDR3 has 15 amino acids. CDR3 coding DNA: TGTGCCAGCAGTACCAACAGGGAACGAGGTCAGCCCCAGCATTTT. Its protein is CASSTNRERGQPQHF.

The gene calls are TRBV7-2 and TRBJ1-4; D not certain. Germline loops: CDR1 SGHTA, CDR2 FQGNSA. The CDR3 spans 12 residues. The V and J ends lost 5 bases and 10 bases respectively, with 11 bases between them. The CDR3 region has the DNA TGTGCCAGCAGCGTCGGTCTAGGAAAACTGTTTTTT. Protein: CASSVGLGKLFF.

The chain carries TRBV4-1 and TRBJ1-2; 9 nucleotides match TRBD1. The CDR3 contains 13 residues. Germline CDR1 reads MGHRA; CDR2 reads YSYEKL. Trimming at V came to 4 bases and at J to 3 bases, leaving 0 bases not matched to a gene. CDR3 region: CASSRTGDYGYTF. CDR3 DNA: TGCGCCAGCAGCCGGACAGGGGACTATGGCTACACCTTC.